The 25 T cell receptor beta chains given below trace back to one sample, sequenced in a study of cytomegalovirus exposure and HLA in healthy donors. PCR used 60 Vbeta primers and 13 Jbeta primers. This table comes from immunoSEQ multiplex PCR, and its TCRdb copy is limited to in-frame clones, with some not included. The repertoire holds 150,000 to 200,000 clones, with more than 70% as singletons. The specimen sequenced was PBMCs. The receptors stem from a man in his forties or fifties in good health and CMV-seropositive.

V usage is TRBV6-5 and J usage is TRBJ2-7, with D possibly being TRBD1 (5 bases). V shed 2 bases and J shed 2 bases, with 16 bases lying between them. The CDR3 is 16 residues long. The V gene's germline CDR1 is MNHEY and CDR2 SVGAGI. This CDR3 reads CASSYVSQGGAYEQYF. The CDR3 DNA reads as TGTGCCAGCAGTTACGTGAGTCAGGGTGGCGCCTACGAGCAGTACTTC.

The V call is TRBV9, the J call TRBJ2-1, with TRBD2 matching over 10 bases. Per germline, CDR1 SGDLS and CDR2 YYNGEE. The J segment lost 6 bases and the V segment lost 0 bases, leaving 9 bases of the junction unmatched. The CDR3 covers 17 residues. The CDR3 DNA reads TGTGCCAGCAGCGTAGTCGGAGCGGGAGGGCCTTTCAATGAGCAGTTCTTC. This encodes CASSVVGAGGPFNEQFF.

The chain carries TRBV9 and TRBJ2-3, with D perhaps TRBD2 (6 bases). V lost 4 bases and J 6 bases, leaving 21 bases between the germline ends. Germline V lookup: CDR1 SGDLS, CDR2 YYNGEE. The CDR3 sequence is 16 residues long. The CDR3 DNA follows: TGTGCCAGCAGCCCCTGGGGCGGGGCGAGTGGGGATACGCAGTATTTT. Translating gives CASSPWGGASGDTQYF.

V is TRBV10-3 and J is TRBJ2-5, with D hard to call. The J call is uncertain, as TRBJ2-7 better fits the DNA end. CDR3 length: 14 amino acids. Germline lookup yields CDR1 ENHRY and CDR2 SYGVKD. Written as DNA, the CDR3 is TGTGCCACCAGCCCTGAGCCCCGCTCCTACGAGCAGTACTTC. It is translated as CATSPEPRSYEQYF.

In its sample, this clone was seen a few times. The rearrangement joins TRBV5-4 to TRBJ1-3; TRBD1 matches at 7 bases. The CDR3 sequence is 15 residues long. Germline values: CDR1 SGHNT, CDR2 YYREEE (reference sequence). The V segment lost 3 bases and the J segment 0 bases; nucleotides outside the gene matches: 3. The CDR3 loop reads CASSSQGGSGNTIYF. CDR3 in DNA: TGTGCCAGCAGCTCGCAGGGGGGCTCTGGAAACACCATATATTTT.

The V call is TRBV4-2, the J call TRBJ1-5, with a possible D match to TRBD1 (6 bases). CDR3 length: 19 amino acids. Trimming removed 5 bases from V and 7 bases from J, with 30 bases in between. Germline CDR1 LGHNA, CDR2 YNFKEQ. The CDR3 sequence: CASSDGRFGDNLTGQPQHF. The CDR3 bases are TGTGCCAGCAGCGACGGGAGGTTCGGGGACAACCTCACGGGACAGCCCCAGCATTTT.

This clone was found a few times. V and J are TRBV2 and TRBJ2-3, with 15 nucleotides matching TRBD2. The CDR3 has 18 residues. Germline CDR1 and CDR2: SNHLY and FYNNEI. With V trimmed by 6 bases and J by 2 bases, 9 bases remained unmatched. CDR3 sequence (DNA): TGTGCCAGCAGCGGACCGGGACTAGCGGGAGGCTACACAGATACGCAGTATTTT. Protein product: CASSGPGLAGGYTDTQYF.

This chain links TRBV5-6 with TRBJ2-5; TRBD1 matches 7 bases. Trimming removed 4 bases from V and 8 bases from J; junction bases left unmatched: 11. This CDR3 is 14 amino acids long. From germline, CDR1 is SGHDT and CDR2 YYEEEE. CDR3 nucleotide sequence: TGTGCCAGCAGCCAAGCCAAATCAGGGGGAACCCAGTACTTC. Translation gives CASSQAKSGGTQYF. The full variable domain, in which reference TRBV5-6 and TRBJ2-5 provide the parts outside the CDR3, is DAGVTQSPTHLIKTRGQQVTLRCSPKSGHDTVSWYQQALGQGPQFIFQYYEEEERQRGNFPDRFSGHQFPNYSSELNVNALLLGDSALYLCASSQAKSGGTQYFGPGTRLLVL.

This chain joins TRBV5-1 and TRBJ2-7; 7 bases line up with TRBD2. Germline CDR1 SGHRS, CDR2 YFSETQ. This CDR3 region has 16 residues. The V and J ends lost 4 bases and 0 bases, in that order; junction bases with no gene match: 10. CDR3 region: CASSPEGLTNSYEQYF. For the CDR3, the DNA is TGCGCCAGCAGCCCGGAGGGACTAACAAACTCCTACGAGCAGTACTTC.

This clone was observed a handful of times. This sequence joins TRBV10-3 and TRBJ1-2; tentative D call: TRBD1 (6 bases). Germline V CDR1 and CDR2: ENHRY, SYGVKD. The CDR3 runs to 13 residues. V lost 11 bases and J lost 4, with 17 bases in between. The CDR3 bases are TGTGCCGCCGGGGGGGGCCGAGGCTATGGCTACACCTTC. This encodes CAAGGGRGYGYTF.

This chain uses TRBV19 with TRBJ2-1; weak D call: TRBD2 (7 bases). This CDR3 contains 16 residues. Trimming stripped 0 bases from V and 9 bases from J, with 18 bases between. Germline V CDR1 and CDR2: LNHDA, SQIVND (reference sequence). In DNA form, the CDR3 reads TGTGCCAGTAGTATAGATTGGGGGGGCGCTATGTCTGAGCAGTTCTTC. Protein: CASSIDWGGAMSEQFF. The variable domain in full, completed from reference TRBV19 and TRBJ2-1, reads DGGITQSPKYLFRKEGQNVTLSCEQNLNHDAMYWYRQDPGQGLRLIYYSQIVNDFQKGDIAEGYSVSREKKESFPLTVTSAQKNPTAFYLCASSIDWGGAMSEQFFGPGTRLTVL.

The J gene is TRBJ1-5, the V gene TRBV2; 11 bases are shared with TRBD1. Germline V gene lookup returns CDR1 SNHLY and CDR2 FYNNEI. The CDR3 totals 13 residues. V was pared by 6 bases and J by 6 bases, with 1 base of the junction left unmatched. This CDR3 is CASRGTGGQPQHF. The DNA for the CDR3 is TGTGCCAGCAGAGGGACAGGGGGTCAGCCCCAGCATTTT.

CDR3 coding DNA: TGTGCCAGCAGGTTCCTAGCGGGGGGCACAGATACGCAGTATTTT. As protein: CASRFLAGGTDTQYF. V gene TRBV6-5 combines with J gene TRBJ2-3, with 10 bases aligning to TRBD2. The CDR3 loop spans 15 amino acids. Trimming took 6 bases from V and 1 from J; bases not matched to a gene: 4. CDR1 is MNHEY, CDR2 SVGAGI, per germline.

This chain links TRBV6-6 with TRBJ2-5, with TRBD2 matching over 11 bases. The J call may be wrong; the DNA end is better matched by TRBJ2-7. Per the germline V gene, CDR1 is MNHNY and CDR2 is SVGAGI (reference sequence). The CDR3 has 13 amino acids. CDR3 loop: CASKGTSGSEQYF. CDR3 bases: TGTGCCAGCAAAGGGACTAGCGGCTCCGAGCAGTACTTC.

In the case of this clone: Other DNA sequences in this sample translate to the same CDR3. CDR3 coding DNA: TGTGCCAGCAGCGTAGGGGGCGGAGGTACTGAAGCTTTCTTT. It encodes CASSVGGGGTEAFF. The chain combines TRBV6-5 with TRBJ1-1; 7 nucleotides line up with TRBD1. Germline lookup yields CDR1 MNHEY and CDR2 SVGAGI. Germline trimming cut 6 bases from V and 5 bases from J; bases unmatched to any gene: 9. The CDR3 length is 14 residues.

The CDR3 coding sequence is TGTGCCAGCCGGACTCCTGGAAACACCATATATTTT. Translating gives CASRTPGNTIYF. The chain is built from TRBV6-5 and TRBJ1-3; D gene uncertain. This CDR3 has 12 residues. Germline lookup yields CDR1 MNHEY and CDR2 SVGAGI. V was clipped by 8 bases and J by 2 bases, with 7 bases between them.

The J gene is TRBJ1-3, the V gene TRBV15, with a weak D call TRBD1 (5 bases). Germline V gene lookup returns CDR1 LNHNV and CDR2 YYDKDF (reference sequence). V was clipped by 0 bases and J by 0 bases, with 18 bases between them. This CDR3 spans 19 amino acids. CDR3 amino acids: CATSRDKASDSRSGNTIYF. The CDR3 DNA is TGTGCCACCAGCAGAGATAAAGCCTCCGACAGTCGCTCTGGAAACACCATATATTTT.

This clone was found a few times. Here the CDR3 DNA reads TGTGCCAGCAGCCCGAGGCCGGACACGGGGGGACAAGAGACCCAGTACTTC. Translating gives CASSPRPDTGGQETQYF. The rearrangement uses TRBV9 and TRBJ2-5, with TRBD2 identical over 7 bases. CDR1 is SGDLS and CDR2 is YYNGEE in the germline V gene. V lost 4 bases, J lost 2 bases, and 14 bases stayed unmatched. CDR3 length: 17 amino acids. Combining the CDR3 with reference TRBV9 and TRBJ2-5 gives the whole variable domain DSGVTQTPKHLITATGQRVTLRCSPRSGDLSVYWYQQSLDQGLQFLIQYYNGEERAKGNILERFSAQQFPDLHSELNLSSLELGDSALYFCASSPRPDTGGQETQYFGPGTRLLVL.

The chain links TRBV9 to TRBJ1-3; 9 bases are a match to TRBD1. V shed 4 bases and J 4 bases; nucleotides not matched to a gene: 6. CDR3 length equals 15 residues. Germline V gene lookup returns CDR1 SGDLS and CDR2 YYNGEE. The CDR3 nucleotides are TGTGCCAGCAGCCCAATACAGGGGGCAGGAAACACCATATATTTT. Its protein product is CASSPIQGAGNTIYF.

The V and J genes are TRBV28 and TRBJ1-1; 8 nucleotides agree with TRBD1. The CDR3 is 16 residues long. Germline V gene lookup returns CDR1 MDHEN and CDR2 SYDVKM. The V and J ends lost 6 bases and 1 base, in that order; junction bases with no gene match: 10. CDR3 in amino acids: CASRPDRGRPNTEAFF. The CDR3 nucleotides are TGTGCCAGCAGACCTGACAGGGGAAGACCGAACACTGAAGCTTTCTTT.

The V call is TRBV4-1, the J call TRBJ2-5; a possible D gene is TRBD2 (6 bases). The V gene's germline CDR1 is MGHRA and CDR2 YSYEKL. The CDR3 spans 18 residues. The V and J ends lost 2 bases and 0 bases respectively, with 19 bases between them. The CDR3 here is CASSQTLTGLPNQETQYF. The CDR3 DNA reads TGCGCCAGCAGCCAAACTCTGACGGGACTCCCAAACCAAGAGACCCAGTACTTC.

V gene TRBV5-4 combines with J gene TRBJ2-1; weak D call: TRBD2 (6 bases). With 4 bases removed from V and 3 bases from J, the gap between germline ends came to 14 bases. This CDR3 is 15 amino acids long. From germline, CDR1 is SGHNT and CDR2 YYREEE (reference sequence). Here the CDR3 reads CASSMDWRGYNEQFF. In nucleotides, the CDR3 is TGTGCCAGCAGCATGGACTGGCGGGGCTACAATGAGCAGTTCTTC.

This sequence joins TRBV2 and TRBJ1-1; possible D gene TRBD1, 5 bases. The CDR3 has 14 residues. Germline-derived CDR1 and CDR2 are SNHLY and FYNNEI. The ends were cut back, 1 base at V and 6 bases at J, with 12 bases in the middle. The CDR3 DNA reads TGTGCCAGCAGTGAAGATTACCAGGGCGCTGAAGCTTTCTTT. Amino acid sequence: CASSEDYQGAEAFF.

In DNA, the CDR3 is TGTGCCAGCAGCCGGGACTACGATCCCTACGAGCAGTACTTC. This sequence encodes CASSRDYDPYEQYF. This chain links TRBV5-5 with TRBJ2-7, with 7 bases identical to TRBD2. The germline CDR1 and CDR2 sequences are SGHKS and YYEKEE (reference sequence). V trimming: 4 bases; J trimming: 2 bases; junction bases outside the gene matches: 6. The CDR3 has 14 residues. Full variable domain (remainder filled in from reference TRBV5-5 and TRBJ2-7): DAGVTQSPTHLIKTRGQQVTLRCSPISGHKSVSWYQQVLGQGPQFIFQYYEKEERGRGNFPDRFSARQFPNYSSELNVNALLLGDSALYLCASSRDYDPYEQYFGPGTRLTVT.

J is TRBJ2-1 and V is TRBV2, with D maybe TRBD1 (5 bases). The germline CDR1 and CDR2 sequences are SNHLY and FYNNEI. With 9 bases removed from V and 8 bases from J, the gap between germline ends came to 20 bases. This CDR3 is 14 amino acids long. DNA of the CDR3: TGTGCCAGTTCCTTGACAGTGAGTGTCTATGAGCAGTTCTTC. This translates into CASSLTVSVYEQFF.